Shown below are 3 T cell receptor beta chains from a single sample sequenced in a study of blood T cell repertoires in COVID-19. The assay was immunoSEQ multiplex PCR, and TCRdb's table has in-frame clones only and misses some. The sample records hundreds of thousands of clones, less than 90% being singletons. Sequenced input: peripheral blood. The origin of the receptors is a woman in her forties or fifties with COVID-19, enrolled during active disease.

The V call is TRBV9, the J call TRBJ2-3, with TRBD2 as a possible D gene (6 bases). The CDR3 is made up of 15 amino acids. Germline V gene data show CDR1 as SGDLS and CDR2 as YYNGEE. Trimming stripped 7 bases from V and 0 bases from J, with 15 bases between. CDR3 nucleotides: TGTGCCAGCGCCGCTAGTGGGGGGAGCACAGATACGCAGTATTTT. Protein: CASAASGGSTDTQYF.

This CDR3 is CASSPGGNPGYGYTF. Here the CDR3 DNA reads TGTGCCAGCAGCCCGGGGGGTAACCCTGGCTATGGCTACACCTTC. This chain links TRBV6-5 with TRBJ1-2; possible D gene TRBD1, 5 bases. CDR3 length: 15 amino acids. The germline V gene has CDR1 MNHEY and CDR2 SVGAGI. V lost 6 bases and J lost 4, with 18 bases in between.

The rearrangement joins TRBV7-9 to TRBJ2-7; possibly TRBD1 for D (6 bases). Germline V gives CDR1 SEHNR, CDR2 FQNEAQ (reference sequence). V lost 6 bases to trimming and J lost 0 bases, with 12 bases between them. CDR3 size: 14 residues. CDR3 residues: CASSLDRYSYEQYF. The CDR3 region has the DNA TGTGCCAGCAGTCTGGACAGATACTCCTACGAGCAGTACTTC.